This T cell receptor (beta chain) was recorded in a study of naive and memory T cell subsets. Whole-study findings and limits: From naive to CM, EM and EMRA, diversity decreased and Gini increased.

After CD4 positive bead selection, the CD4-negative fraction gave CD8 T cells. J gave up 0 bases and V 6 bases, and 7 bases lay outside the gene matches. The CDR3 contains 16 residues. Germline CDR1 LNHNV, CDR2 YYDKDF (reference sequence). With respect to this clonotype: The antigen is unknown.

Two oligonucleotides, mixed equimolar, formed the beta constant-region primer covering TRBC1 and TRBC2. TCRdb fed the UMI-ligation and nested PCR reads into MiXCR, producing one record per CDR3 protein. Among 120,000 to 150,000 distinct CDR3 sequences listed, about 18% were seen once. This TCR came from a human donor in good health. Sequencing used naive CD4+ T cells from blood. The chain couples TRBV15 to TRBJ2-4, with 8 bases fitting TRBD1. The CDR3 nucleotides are TGTGCCACCAGTCCGACAGGGGAGTTAGCCAAAAACATTCAGTACTTC. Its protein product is CATSPTGELAKNIQYF.